The TCR beta chain under discussion was sequenced for a study of monozygotic twins with inflammatory bowel disease. Regarding the study as a whole: Varying immunosuppressive regimens may have increased patient repertoire variability. For IBD patients, clonotypes shared with others were fewer than for healthy twins, especially with disease activity. Discordant twins showed the same repertoire similarity as concordant twins, possibly from limited power.

TCRdb reanalyzed the 5' RACE reads and collapses them to one entry per CDR3 protein, without DNA. The sample table sets out roughly 160,000 distinct CDR3 sequences. Points on this clonotype: As yet, its antigen is unknown.

Blood was collected, approximately 2.5 ml per donor. The CDR3 sequence is 14 residues long. Germline CDR1 is DFQATT and CDR2 is SNEGSKA (reference sequence). This TCR came from a human donor with ulcerative colitis or Crohn's disease, or a healthy co-twin of an affected twin (not recorded which). This chain connects TRBV20-1 to TRBJ2-1; no DNA is available, so the TRBD1 call from TCRdb remains unchecked. What was sequenced was blood. CDR3 sequence: CSARDPAGRNEQFF.